This T cell receptor (beta chain) derives from a study of blood T cell repertoires in COVID-19. Study-wide background: COVID-19 samples collected from the United States, Italy and Spain covered acute and convalescent phases. The cDNA or gDNA used as material had been derived from T cells, B-cell-depleted T cells, or PBMCs.

How the authors handled the data: Amplifying reference gene primers gave estimates of nucleated cell counts. Measured with immunoSEQ multiplex PCR; TCRdb has only the in-frame clones, and not every one. The V and J calls and clone size come from that table; D and trimming were worked out from the DNA. The sample yields almost 20,000 clones, about four fifths seen once. This clone has only a few counts. CDR1 is MNHNS, CDR2 SASEGT, per germline. The CDR3 runs 14 residues. V lost 3 bases, J lost 5 bases, and 5 bases stayed unmatched. This TCR came from an older man with acute or convalescent COVID-19. V is TRBV6-1 and J is TRBJ2-5; the match to TRBD1 covers 8 bases. Specimen: peripheral blood. CDR3 sequence (DNA): TGTGCCAGCAGTGACGCGGACAGGGCGGAGACCCAGTACTTC. Protein: CASSDADRAETQYF.